This T cell receptor beta chain is from a study of blood T cell repertoires in COVID-19. On the study more broadly: Samples taken during acute and convalescent COVID-19 were collected in the United States, Italy and Spain. T cells, B-cell-depleted T cells, or PBMCs provided the cDNA or gDNA that served as material.

Germline values: CDR1 SGHTA, CDR2 FQGTGA. CDR3 length equals 15 residues. V shed 1 base and J shed 4 bases, with 13 bases lying between them. This table comes from immunoSEQ multiplex PCR, and its TCRdb copy is limited to in-frame clones, with some not included. This repertoire shows about 270,000 clones, roughly 85% found once; its top ten account for 9.1%. Participant ages covered roughly 18 to 89 years across about 22 US areas. The sequenced material came from PBMCs or T cells enriched from blood (not recorded which). The receptor was derived from a woman between 50 and 59 years old with acute COVID-19. The chain is built from TRBV7-3 and TRBJ1-1; no clear D. In DNA form, the CDR3 reads TGTGCCAGCAGCTTAAATCCGGGGTTGGGCACTGAAGCTTTCTTT. Its translation is CASSLNPGLGTEAFF.